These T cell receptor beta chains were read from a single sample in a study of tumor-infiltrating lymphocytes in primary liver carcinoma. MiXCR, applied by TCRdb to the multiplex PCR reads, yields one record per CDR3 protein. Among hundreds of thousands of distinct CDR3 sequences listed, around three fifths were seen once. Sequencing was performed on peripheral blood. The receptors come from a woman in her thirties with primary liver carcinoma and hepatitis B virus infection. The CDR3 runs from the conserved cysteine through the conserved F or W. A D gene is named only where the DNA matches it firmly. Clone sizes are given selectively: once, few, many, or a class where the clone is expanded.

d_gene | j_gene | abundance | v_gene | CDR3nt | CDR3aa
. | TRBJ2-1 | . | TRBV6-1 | TGTGCCAGCAGTGATGCGCATTTCCCTGGGCAGTTCTTC | CASSDAHFPGQFF
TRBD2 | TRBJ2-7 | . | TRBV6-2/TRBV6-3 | TGTGCCAGCAGACGCGGGACTAGTTTCTCCGAGCAGTACTTC | CASRRGTSFSEQYF
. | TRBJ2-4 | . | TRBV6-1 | TGTGCCAGCAGTGATTTCGGCTTGGCCCAAAACATTCAGTACTTC | CASSDFGLAQNIQYF
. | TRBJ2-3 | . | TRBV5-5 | TGTGCCAGCAGCTTGCGTGGGACTCCGATTTATAGCACAGATACGCAGTATTTT | CASSLRGTPIYSTDTQYF
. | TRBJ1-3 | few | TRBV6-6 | TGTGCCAGCAGTTACTCGTGGAACTCTGGAAACACCATATATTTT | CASSYSWNSGNTIYF
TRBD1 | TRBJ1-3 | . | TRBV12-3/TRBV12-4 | TGTGCCAGCAGTTTAAACACAGGGGGCGCGAGGAACACCGTATATTTT | CASSLNTGGARNTVYF
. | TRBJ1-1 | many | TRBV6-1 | TGTGCCATTACCGACATAGGCGGGACTGAAGCTTTCTTT | CAITDIGGTEAFF
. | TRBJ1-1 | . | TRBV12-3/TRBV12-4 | TGTGCCGGTAGTTTGCCACGTTACTCATGGAACACTGAAGCTTTCTTT | CAGSLPRYSWNTEAFF
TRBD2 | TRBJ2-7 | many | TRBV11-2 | TGTGCCAGCAGCTTGGGGCTAGCGGGAGAGGAGTACTTC | CASSLGLAGEEYF
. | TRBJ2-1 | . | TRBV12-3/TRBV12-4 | TGTGCCAGCAGTTCGGGGTGGGGTGAGCAGTTCTTC | CASSSGWGEQFF